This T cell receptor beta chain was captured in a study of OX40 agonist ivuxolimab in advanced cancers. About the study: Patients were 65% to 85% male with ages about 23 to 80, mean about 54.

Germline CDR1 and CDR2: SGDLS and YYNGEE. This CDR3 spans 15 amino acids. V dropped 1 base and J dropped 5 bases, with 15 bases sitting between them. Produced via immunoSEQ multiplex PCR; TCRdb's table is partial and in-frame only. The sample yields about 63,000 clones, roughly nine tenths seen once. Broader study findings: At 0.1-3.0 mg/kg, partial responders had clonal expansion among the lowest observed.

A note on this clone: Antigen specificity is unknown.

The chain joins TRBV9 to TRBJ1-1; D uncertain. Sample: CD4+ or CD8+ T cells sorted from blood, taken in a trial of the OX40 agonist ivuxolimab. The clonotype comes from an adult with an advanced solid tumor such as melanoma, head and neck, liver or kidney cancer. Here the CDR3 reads CASSVNPLGWTEAFF. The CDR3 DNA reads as TGTGCCAGCAGCGTAAATCCCCTCGGGTGGACTGAAGCTTTCTTT.